These 25 T cell receptor beta chains were sequenced from one sample in a study of T cells in Graves' hyperthyroidism and ophthalmopathy. Using RNA transcripts as the source, TCR beta CDR3 regions were amplified. The HTBI set primed first-round TCR CDR3 RT-PCR. TCRdb passed the multiplex PCR reads through MiXCR, listing each CDR3 protein once. The table shows 85,000 to 110,000 distinct CDR3 sequences, with about half occurring only once. Sequenced material: blood. All receptors derive from a man aged 40-55 years with Graves' hyperthyroidism.

This clonotype has at least ten counts. A much larger clone lies a single base off, so this may be a read error. The chain is built from TRBV2 and TRBJ1-1; possibly TRBD1 for D (6 bases). The CDR3 has 14 residues. The germline CDR1 and CDR2 sequences are SNHLY and FYNNEI. CDR3 sequence reads: CASSYRDLGTGAFF. The DNA for the CDR3 is TGTGCCAGCAGTTACAGGGATCTGGGCACTGGAGCTTTCTTT.

The rearrangement uses TRBV29-1 and TRBJ2-3, with 15 bases aligning to TRBD2. Germline loops: CDR1 SQVTM, CDR2 ANQGSEA. Trimming removed 3 bases from V and 4 bases from J; junction bases left unmatched: 2. The CDR3 runs 15 residues. CDR3 residues: CSVDGTSGRSDTQYF. The CDR3 DNA is TGCAGCGTTGACGGGACTAGCGGGAGGTCAGATACGCAGTATTTT.

In the case of this clonotype: The DNA is left out, because the CDR3 cannot be placed on it with certainty; the CDR3 is given as TCRdb lists it. The genes are TRBV20-1 and TRBJ1-1; the D call of TRBD1 is as the table states it, not checked on the DNA. The CDR3 spans 22 residues, counting both ends. Germline-derived CDR1 and CDR2 are DFQATT and SNEGSKA (reference sequence). The CDR3 spells CSAVPGDLPYEQYFGPGTEAFF.

This clonotype has just a few counts. Here the CDR3 reads CASSFGRDTSEAFF. The CDR3 region has the DNA TGTGCCAGCAGTTTCGGCAGGGATACATCTGAAGCTTTCTTT. The chain joins TRBV28 to TRBJ1-1, with D perhaps TRBD1 (5 bases). The CDR3 contains 14 residues. Germline V gene data show CDR1 as MDHEN and CDR2 as SYDVKM. Trimming pared 3 bases from V and 6 bases from J, leaving 14 bases between.

The rearrangement links TRBV7-9 to TRBJ2-2, with D unclear. The length of the CDR3 is 13 residues. V lost 5 bases to trimming and J lost 6 bases, with 10 bases between them. Germline lookup yields CDR1 SEHNR and CDR2 FQNEAQ (reference sequence). The CDR3 loop is CASSDQPPGELFF. In DNA, the CDR3 is TGTGCCAGCAGCGACCAGCCACCCGGGGAGCTGTTTTTT. Variable domain in full (rest from reference TRBV7-9 and TRBJ2-2): DTGVSQNPRHKITKRGQNVTFRCDPISEHNRLYWYRQTLGQGPEFLTYFQNEAQLEKSRLLSDRFSAERPKGSFSTLEIQRTEQGDSAMYLCASSDQPPGELFFGEGSRLTVL.

For this clonotype: Likely a read error: the CDR3 ends without its conserved phenylalanine or tryptophan. This rearrangement joins TRBV7-2 to TRBJ2-5; D remains unclear. From germline, CDR1 is SGHTA and CDR2 FQGNSA. The CDR3 loop spans 13 amino acids. V lost 4 bases and J 0 bases, leaving 6 bases between the germline ends. CDR3 protein: CASSSGYQETQYL. In DNA form, the CDR3 reads TGTGCCAGCAGCTCGGGCTACCAAGAGACCCAGTACCTC.

The chain recombines TRBV20-1 with TRBJ2-2; 7 bases are shared with TRBD2. Germline V gene data show CDR1 as DFQATT and CDR2 as SNEGSKA (reference sequence). The CDR3 is made up of 14 amino acids. Trimming took 5 bases from V and 6 from J; bases not matched to a gene: 9. The CDR3 loop is CSARVGGSAGELFF. Here the CDR3 DNA reads TGCAGTGCTCGGGTGGGGGGGTCCGCCGGGGAGCTGTTTTTT.

In its sample, this clonotype was seen many times. This rearrangement joins TRBV7-2 to TRBJ2-3, with 7 bases that match TRBD2. Germline-derived CDR1 and CDR2 are SGHTA and FQGNSA. V shed 5 bases and J 6 bases; nucleotides not matched to a gene: 5. CDR3 size: 13 residues. CDR3 sequence: CASSRSGTDTQYF. In DNA form, the CDR3 reads TGTGCCAGCAGCCGAAGCGGGACGGATACGCAGTATTTT. The variable domain in full, with the rest retrieved from reference TRBV7-2 and TRBJ2-3, is GAGVSQSPSNKVTEKGKDVELRCDPISGHTALYWYRQSLGQGLEFLIYFQGNSAPDKSGLPSDRFSAERTGGSVSTLTIQRTQQEDSAVYLCASSRSGTDTQYFGPGTRLTVL.

This clonotype showed up many times. The chain couples TRBV7-3 to TRBJ2-1; 10 bases agree with TRBD2. CDR1 and CDR2 from the germline V gene are SGHTA and FQGTGA. The ends lost 0 bases at V and 6 bases at J; junction bases unmatched: 2. The CDR3 loop spans 15 amino acids. The CDR3 loop is CASSLTGLASNEQFF. The CDR3 DNA is TGTGCCAGCAGCTTAACGGGACTAGCGTCCAATGAGCAGTTCTTC. Full variable domain (remainder filled in from reference TRBV7-3 and TRBJ2-1): GAGVSQTPSNKVTEKGKYVELRCDPISGHTALYWYRQSLGQGPEFLIYFQGTGAADDSGLPNDRFFAVRPEGSVSTLKIQRTERGDSAVYLCASSLTGLASNEQFFGPGTRLTVL.

This clonotype was found many times. The rearrangement links TRBV6-5 to TRBJ1-6; no reliable D call. The CDR3 consists of 13 residues. V was shortened by 8 bases and J by 6 bases, with 11 bases between the two germline ends. Looked up from germline, CDR1 is MNHEY and CDR2 is SVGAGI. The CDR3 loop reads CASGGFGNSPLHF. In DNA, the CDR3 is TGTGCCAGCGGCGGGTTCGGTAATTCACCCCTCCACTTT.

Many counts were recorded for this clonotype. CDR3 nucleotide sequence: TGTGCCAGCAGTTTACTGTCAGGGCCCCAGCATTTT. This encodes CASSLLSGPQHF. The genes are TRBV28 and TRBJ1-5; D ambiguous. V was cut by 2 bases and J by 9 bases, with 8 bases left in between. Germline V CDR1 and CDR2: MDHEN, SYDVKM. There are 12 residues in the CDR3. Together with reference TRBV28 and TRBJ1-5, the CDR3 gives the full variable domain: DVKVTQSSRYLVKRTGEKVFLECVQDMDHENMFWYRQDPGLGLRLIYFSYDVKMKEKGDIPEGYSVSREKKERFSLILESASTNQTSMYLCASSLLSGPQHFGDGTRLSIL.

This chain links TRBV7-6 with TRBJ1-4; weak D call: TRBD1 (5 bases). With 4 bases removed from V and 15 bases from J, the gap between germline ends came to 24 bases. Looked up from germline, CDR1 is SGHVS and CDR2 is FNYEAQ. The CDR3 is made up of 15 amino acids. The CDR3 bases are TGTGCCAGCAGCTCCGGTACAGGAACGACGACCGGAATGTTTTTT. Its protein is CASSSGTGTTTGMFF. Combining the CDR3 with reference TRBV7-6 and TRBJ1-4 gives the whole variable domain GAGVSQSPRYKVTKRGQDVALRCDPISGHVSLYWYRQALGQGPEFLTYFNYEAQQDKSGLPNDRFSAERPEGSISTLTIQRTEQRDSAMYRCASSSGTGTTTGMFFGSGTQLSVL.

This clonotype was observed many times. The rearrangement links TRBV5-8 to TRBJ2-3, with D perhaps TRBD1 or TRBD2 (6 bases each). From germline, CDR1 is SGHTS and CDR2 YDEGEE. Trimming removed 9 bases at V and 5 bases at J, with 22 bases between. The CDR3 is made up of 15 amino acids. The CDR3: CATPRGGLEGDTQYF. The DNA of the CDR3 is TGTGCCACCCCCCGAGGGGGTTTGGAGGGAGATACGCAGTATTTT. Full variable domain (remainder filled in from reference TRBV5-8 and TRBJ2-3): EAGVTQSPTHLIKTRGQQATLRCSPISGHTSVYWYQQALGLGLQFLLWYDEGEERNRGNFPPRFSGRQFPNYSSELNVNALELEDSALYLCATPRGGLEGDTQYFGPGTRLTVL.

The chain employs TRBV24-1 and TRBJ2-7; TRBD2 aligns across 9 bases. The CDR3 loop spans 18 amino acids. V dropped 0 bases and J dropped 2; count of bases not matched to a gene: 10. Germline CDR1 reads KGHDR; CDR2 reads SFDVKD. CDR3 protein: CATSDLKREASGAYEQYF. CDR3 sequence (DNA): TGTGCCACCAGTGATTTGAAAAGGGAGGCTAGCGGGGCCTACGAGCAGTACTTC.

The rearrangement links TRBV29-1 to TRBJ2-7, with 11 bases fitting TRBD1. The CDR3 is made up of 14 amino acids. With 7 bases clipped from V and 3 bases from J, the junction kept 8 bases outside the gene matches. Per the germline V gene, CDR1 is SQVTM and CDR2 is ANQGSEA. The CDR3 spells CSEGAGTGGYEQYF. The CDR3 coding sequence is TGCAGCGAAGGGGCCGGGACAGGGGGCTACGAGCAGTACTTC.

The rearrangement uses TRBV7-9 and TRBJ2-1; TRBD1 might be the D (5 bases). Germline values: CDR1 SEHNR, CDR2 FQNEAQ (reference sequence). The V and J ends lost 7 bases and 3 bases respectively, with 16 bases between them. CDR3 length: 15 residues. The DNA for the CDR3 is TGTGCCAGCACCGCCCGGTCAGGGTTCTACAATGAGCAGTTCTTC. It specifies CASTARSGFYNEQFF.

This clonotype was seen many times. This chain uses TRBV7-9 with TRBJ1-2; D remains unclear. Looked up from germline, CDR1 is SEHNR and CDR2 is FQNEAQ (reference sequence). The V end was cut by 1 base, the J end by 0 bases, with 9 bases between. The CDR3 contains 15 residues. The CDR3 reads CASSLGGRSNYGYTF. In DNA, the CDR3 is TGTGCCAGCAGCTTAGGTGGGAGATCTAACTATGGCTACACCTTC.

About this clonotype itself: Because the CDR3's place on the DNA is in doubt, the DNA is left out and the CDR3 is given as listed by TCRdb. V usage is TRBV7-9 and J usage is TRBJ1-5; the DNA was not used to check the table's D call, TRBD1. The CDR3 has 21 residues if both end residues are counted. Per germline, CDR1 SEHNR and CDR2 FQNEAQ (reference sequence). The CDR3 reads CASSGVETQYFGPGEAQPQHF.

The V and J genes are TRBV24-1 and TRBJ1-3, with a tentative D call TRBD1 (5 bases). The CDR3 has 15 amino acids. Per germline, CDR1 KGHDR and CDR2 SFDVKD. Trimming took 7 bases from V and 0 from J, leaving 12 bases between them. CDR3 sequence (DNA): TGTGCCACCAGCTGGTGGGGGGGCTCTGGAAACACCATATATTTT. Amino acids: CATSWWGGSGNTIYF.

The chain couples TRBV30 to TRBJ2-5; no clear D. The CDR3 runs to 11 residues. Trimming shortened V by 2 bases and J by 4 bases, and 5 bases separated the two germline ends. Looked up from germline, CDR1 is GTSNPN and CDR2 is SVGIG (reference sequence). CDR3 protein: CAWSRGETQYF. CDR3 sequence (DNA): TGTGCCTGGAGTCGAGGAGAGACCCAGTACTTC.

There are many counts of this clonotype. This chain joins TRBV20-1 and TRBJ2-4; a possible D gene is TRBD2 (6 bases). The CDR3 is 14 residues long. Germline V CDR1 and CDR2: DFQATT, SNEGSKA (reference sequence). Trimming shortened V by 3 bases and J by 0 bases, and 9 bases separated the two germline ends. CDR3: CSAREGLAKNIQYF. The DNA of the CDR3 is TGCAGTGCTAGGGAGGGACTAGCCAAAAACATTCAGTACTTC.

This clonotype occurred many times. The DNA of the CDR3 is TGTGCCAGCAGTGACCCTCTAGCGGGGGTAATGTTGGATGAGCAGTTCTTC. Translation: CASSDPLAGVMLDEQFF. The V gene is TRBV6-1, the J gene TRBJ2-1; the match to TRBD2 covers 10 bases. This CDR3 region has 17 residues. The V and J ends lost 3 bases and 8 bases, in that order; junction bases with no gene match: 13. Germline lookup yields CDR1 MNHNS and CDR2 SASEGT.

This clonotype was counted many times. The V and J genes are TRBV9 and TRBJ2-7; 7 nucleotides match TRBD1. V dropped 4 bases and J dropped 5; count of bases not matched to a gene: 6. Germline V gene sequence: CDR1 SGDLS, CDR2 YYNGEE. CDR3 length: 13 residues. The CDR3 DNA is TGTGCCAGCAGCTTCCGACAGGGCGACGAGCAGTACTTC. Translated, it gives CASSFRQGDEQYF.

In its sample, this clonotype was seen a few times. This sequence joins TRBV9 and TRBJ2-7; 7 bases align to TRBD2. J lost 3 bases, V lost 4 bases, and 7 bases had no gene match. This CDR3 is 14 amino acids long. The germline V gene has CDR1 SGDLS and CDR2 YYNGEE. The CDR3 protein is CASSWGGSFYEQYF. In DNA, the CDR3 is TGTGCCAGCAGCTGGGGGGGGAGTTTCTACGAGCAGTACTTC.

Concerning this clonotype: No conserved phenylalanine or tryptophan ends this CDR3, so it is likely a read error. This chain connects TRBV7-3 to TRBJ2-5; a possible D gene is TRBD2 (5 bases). The CDR3 spans 15 residues. CDR1 is SGHTA, CDR2 FQGTGA, per germline. The V end lost 5 bases, the J end lost 1 base, and 14 bases lay between the germline ends. The DNA of the CDR3 is TGTGCCAGCAGCCACGGTGCGGGCCGCCAAGAGACCCAGTACCTC. Amino acid sequence: CASSHGAGRQETQYL.